Below are 6 T cell receptor beta chains sequenced from a single sample in a study of regulatory T cells in long-lasting Graves disease. Time point noted: persistent/refractory GD, antithyroid drugs over 5 years with positive TRAb. PBMC RNA served as the TCR library source. Building the TCR beta libraries relied on iRepertoire HTBI primers, and CDR3 regions underwent Arm-PCR. MiXCR, run by TCRdb on the multiplex PCR reads, gives a single entry per CDR3 protein. The sample records 700,000 or so distinct CDR3 sequences, approximately 31% being singletons. The source material was peripheral blood mononuclear cells (PBMCs), sampled when the disease was refractory, from a patient treated with antithyroid drugs. Every receptor here comes from a female donor with Graves disease.

This clonotype was recorded many times. The chain employs TRBV12-3 or TRBV12-4 and TRBJ1-1; D is possibly TRBD1 (5 bases). The germline V and J ends were trimmed by 4 bases and 4 bases, with 13 bases remaining between them. The CDR3 is 14 residues long. The CDR3 coding sequence is TGTGCCAGCAGTTCGCGAGGGGTCATCACTGAAGCTTTCTTT. It encodes CASSSRGVITEAFF.

V is TRBV12-3 or TRBV12-4 and J is TRBJ2-7; 8 bases map to TRBD2. Unmatched junction bases numbered 16, after V lost 5 bases and J lost 4 bases. This CDR3 contains 17 residues. The CDR3 is CASSLGGSSGSKYEQYF. The CDR3 DNA reads TGTGCCAGCAGTCTCGGGGGGTCAAGCGGGAGCAAATACGAGCAGTACTTC.

In this sample, this clonotype turned up once. The gene calls are TRBV27 and TRBJ2-5; 9 bases map to TRBD1. Germline V lookup: CDR1 MNHEY, CDR2 SMNVEV (reference sequence). The CDR3 loop spans 18 amino acids. J was trimmed by 5 bases and V by 5 bases; bases with no gene match: 18. This CDR3 is CASSTSHGNRGHWETQYF. In DNA form, the CDR3 reads TGTGCCAGCAGTACGTCACACGGAAACAGGGGGCATTGGGAGACCCAGTACTTC.

There are a few counts of this clonotype. V and J are TRBV12-3 or TRBV12-4 and TRBJ2-1; 9 bases map to TRBD2. The length of the CDR3 is 15 residues. V lost 6 bases to trimming and J lost 1 base; unmatched junction nucleotides: 4. CDR3 DNA: TGTGCCAGCAGACCGGGACTAGCATCCTACAATGAGCAGTTCTTC. It encodes CASRPGLASYNEQFF.

This clonotype occurred many times. The chain recombines TRBV5-1 with TRBJ2-7; D remains unclear. Germline V gives CDR1 SGHRS, CDR2 YFSETQ. The CDR3 is made up of 14 amino acids. V lost 0 bases and J lost 7, with 14 bases in between. CDR3 in amino acids: CASSLGPRSWEQYF. The CDR3 region has the DNA TGCGCCAGCAGCTTGGGTCCCCGGTCATGGGAGCAGTACTTC.

J is TRBJ1-6 and V is TRBV12-5; weak D call: TRBD1 (5 bases). This CDR3 region has 16 residues. The ends were cut back, 5 bases at V and 0 bases at J, with 11 bases in the middle. Germline V lookup: CDR1 LGHNT, CDR2 FRNRAP. In DNA form, the CDR3 reads TGTGCTAGTGGTCCCGGACATCACTCCTATAATTCACCCCTCCACTTT. Amino acids: CASGPGHHSYNSPLHF.